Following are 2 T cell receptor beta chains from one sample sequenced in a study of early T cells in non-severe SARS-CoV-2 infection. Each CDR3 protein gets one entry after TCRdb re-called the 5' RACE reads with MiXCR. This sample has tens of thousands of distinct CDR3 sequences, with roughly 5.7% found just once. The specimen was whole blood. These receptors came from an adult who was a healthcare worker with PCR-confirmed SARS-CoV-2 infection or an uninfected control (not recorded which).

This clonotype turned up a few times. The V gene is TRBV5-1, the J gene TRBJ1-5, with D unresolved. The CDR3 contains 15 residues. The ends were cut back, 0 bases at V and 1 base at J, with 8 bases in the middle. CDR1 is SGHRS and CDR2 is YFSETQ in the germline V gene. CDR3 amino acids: CASSLVSGSNQPQHF. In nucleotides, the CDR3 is TGCGCCAGCAGCTTGGTGTCTGGCAGCAATCAGCCCCAGCATTTT.

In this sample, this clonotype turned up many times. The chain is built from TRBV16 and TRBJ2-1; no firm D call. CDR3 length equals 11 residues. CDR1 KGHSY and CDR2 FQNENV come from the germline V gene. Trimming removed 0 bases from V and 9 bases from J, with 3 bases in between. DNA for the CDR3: TGTGCCAGCAGCCAATCGGTTGAGCAGTTCTTC. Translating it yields CASSQSVEQFF.